These 21 T cell receptor beta chains came from one sample sequenced in a study of blood T cell repertoires in COVID-19. Sequencing used immunoSEQ multiplex PCR; TCRdb keeps in-frame clones, though not all of them. The sample lists roughly 200,000 clones, about 85% occurring once. Material: peripheral blood. The receptors were gathered from a woman between 40 and 50 years old with COVID-19, enrolled during active disease.

The CDR3 DNA sequence: TGCGCCAGCAGCTTTAACCTAGCGGGAGAGACCCAGTACTTC. Its translation: CASSFNLAGETQYF. This chain links TRBV5-1 with TRBJ2-5, with TRBD2 matching over 8 bases. This CDR3 region has 14 residues. J gave up 4 bases and V 2 bases, and 4 bases lay outside the gene matches. Germline CDR1 SGHRS, CDR2 YFSETQ.

The sample holds one count of this clone. This chain joins TRBV27 and TRBJ2-1; D is perhaps TRBD1 (6 bases). The CDR3 loop spans 15 amino acids. CDR1 is MNHEY and CDR2 is SMNVEV in the germline V gene (reference sequence). V was trimmed by 5 bases and J by 5 bases, leaving 16 bases between them. As DNA, the CDR3 is TGTGCCAGCAGTCCCGGACAGTATCATAACAATGAGCAGTTCTTC. Its protein product is CASSPGQYHNNEQFF.

V and J are TRBV6-5 and TRBJ2-7, with D unclear. V was pared by 7 bases and J by 0 bases, with 10 bases between. The CDR3 has 13 residues. Germline V gene lookup returns CDR1 MNHEY and CDR2 SVGAGI. The CDR3 sequence: CASKTTVSYEQYF. Here the CDR3 DNA reads TGTGCCAGCAAAACAACCGTCTCCTACGAGCAGTACTTC.

The chain has TRBV28 and TRBJ2-3; 7 bases match TRBD2. Looked up from germline, CDR1 is MDHEN and CDR2 is SYDVKM. This CDR3 has 15 residues. Unmatched junction bases numbered 6, after V lost 2 bases and J lost 4 bases. The CDR3 is CASSLRGLTSDTQYF. CDR3 bases: TGTGCCAGCAGTTTACGGGGACTAACATCAGATACGCAGTATTTT.

The chain couples TRBV4-1 to TRBJ2-3; D gene ambiguous. Trimming removed 4 bases at V and 6 bases at J, with 14 bases between. The CDR3 totals 14 residues. From germline, CDR1 is MGHRA and CDR2 YSYEKL. The CDR3 sequence: CASSPYEDRDTQYF. The CDR3 region has the DNA TGCGCCAGCAGCCCCTACGAGGATCGTGATACGCAGTATTTT.

This sequence joins TRBV5-4 and TRBJ2-1; 10 bases are shared with TRBD1. The V and J ends lost 4 bases and 6 bases, in that order; junction bases with no gene match: 13. The germline CDR1 and CDR2 sequences are SGHNT and YYREEE (reference sequence). This CDR3 is 17 amino acids long. As DNA, the CDR3 is TGTGCCAGCAGCCCAGGTCCGGCGTGGACAGGGGGCAATGAGCAGTTCTTC. Protein product: CASSPGPAWTGGNEQFF.

The J gene is TRBJ2-5, the V gene TRBV2, with 12 positions matching TRBD2. V gave up 6 bases and J gave up 7 bases; unmatched junction bases: 12. This CDR3 has 16 residues. From germline, CDR1 is SNHLY and CDR2 FYNNEI. CDR3 sequence: CASRTGLAGGLGTQYF. In DNA, the CDR3 is TGTGCCAGCAGGACTGGGCTAGCGGGGGGGCTCGGGACCCAGTACTTC.

The gene calls are TRBV2 and TRBJ2-3, with TRBD2 identical over 10 bases. The CDR3 has 19 amino acids. CDR1 and CDR2 from the germline V gene are SNHLY and FYNNEI. V shed 5 bases and J 2 bases; nucleotides not matched to a gene: 16. The CDR3 loop is CASSPPNPIAGGYTDTQYF. The CDR3 DNA reads TGTGCCAGCAGTCCCCCGAACCCTATAGCGGGGGGTTACACAGATACGCAGTATTTT.

This clone has only one observation. The J gene is TRBJ1-2, the V gene TRBV2, with D unresolved. Trimming took 6 bases from V and 8 from J, leaving 10 bases between them. The germline gives CDR1 SNHLY, CDR2 FYNNEI. This CDR3 comprises 11 residues. The DNA of the CDR3 is TGTGCCAGCAGGACTCTGAGCGGCTACACCTTC. Amino acids: CASRTLSGYTF.

The chain joins TRBV30 to TRBJ1-1; D is perhaps TRBD1 (6 bases). Per germline, CDR1 GTSNPN and CDR2 SVGIG (reference sequence). The CDR3 consists of 16 residues. The ends were cut back, 4 bases at V and 1 base at J, with 19 bases in the middle. CDR3 coding DNA: TGTGCCTGGAAAAGAAACTCGGGACAAGGGAACACTGAAGCTTTCTTT. It translates to CAWKRNSGQGNTEAFF.

This clone has more than one count but fewer than ten. This chain connects TRBV19 to TRBJ2-5; 7 bases are a match to TRBD1. The CDR3 runs to 15 residues. Unmatched junction bases numbered 8, after V lost 6 bases and J lost 1 base. In germline, CDR1 is LNHDA, CDR2 SQIVND (reference sequence). The CDR3 DNA reads as TGTGCCAGTAGAACTACGGGGACAGCCCAAGAGACCCAGTACTTC. It translates to CASRTTGTAQETQYF.

This chain uses TRBV19 with TRBJ1-1; unclear D gene. Looked up from germline, CDR1 is LNHDA and CDR2 is SQIVND (reference sequence). The CDR3 runs 12 residues. Trimming left V 6 bases short and J 7 bases short, with 12 bases between. The CDR3 reads CASSPRRSEAFF. The CDR3 nucleotides are TGTGCCAGTAGCCCACGAAGGAGTGAAGCTTTCTTT. The variable domain in full, with the rest retrieved from reference TRBV19 and TRBJ1-1, is DGGITQSPKYLFRKEGQNVTLSCEQNLNHDAMYWYRQDPGQGLRLIYYSQIVNDFQKGDIAEGYSVSREKKESFPLTVTSAQKNPTAFYLCASSPRRSEAFFGQGTRLTVV.

This clone was observed a few times. The chain combines TRBV5-1 with TRBJ1-2; 9 positions agree with TRBD1. Trimming cost V 4 bases and J 4 bases; bases outside gene matches: 5. Germline V gives CDR1 SGHRS, CDR2 YFSETQ. The CDR3 is 14 residues long. The CDR3 region is CASSQGQGTYGYTF. The CDR3 DNA reads TGCGCCAGCAGCCAGGGACAGGGTACCTATGGCTACACCTTC.

Written as DNA, the CDR3 is TGTGCCAGCAGTCCCCCGCGGCTAGCGGGATTCGGGGAGCTGTTTTTT. Encoded protein: CASSPPRLAGFGELFF. The chain employs TRBV27 and TRBJ2-2; 9 nucleotides match TRBD2. With 5 bases clipped from V and 7 bases from J, the junction kept 11 bases outside the gene matches. The CDR3 has 16 residues. Per the germline V gene, CDR1 is MNHEY and CDR2 is SMNVEV (reference sequence).

V is TRBV6-5 and J is TRBJ1-2; 7 positions agree with TRBD1. Germline CDR1 and CDR2: MNHEY and SVGAGI. V dropped 6 bases and J dropped 3; count of bases not matched to a gene: 4. This CDR3 spans 13 amino acids. The CDR3 DNA follows: TGTGCCAGCAGACAAGGGACAGACTATGGCTACACCTTC. Translation: CASRQGTDYGYTF.

V usage is TRBV27 and J usage is TRBJ2-6, with D hard to call. The CDR3 covers 15 residues. Per germline, CDR1 MNHEY and CDR2 SMNVEV (reference sequence). Trimming removed 5 bases from V and 0 bases from J, with 8 bases in between. CDR3 region: CASSPQYSGANVLTF. The CDR3 nucleotides are TGTGCCAGCAGTCCGCAGTACTCTGGGGCCAACGTCCTGACTTTC.

The chain recombines TRBV19 with TRBJ1-4, with D perhaps matching TRBD1 (5 bases). CDR1 LNHDA and CDR2 SQIVND come from the germline V gene (reference sequence). This CDR3 has 16 amino acids. The V gene lost 5 bases and the J gene lost 7 bases, with 20 bases spanning the gap. CDR3 residues: CASSLWHSGAGEKLFF. CDR3 DNA: TGTGCCAGTAGTCTCTGGCACTCTGGGGCAGGTGAAAAACTGTTTTTT.

This clone was detected only a few times. The gene calls are TRBV3-1 (or the pseudogene TRBV3-2) and TRBJ1-2; a weak D match, TRBD1 (5 bases). Germline V gene sequence: CDR1 LGHDT, CDR2 YNNKEL (reference sequence). Trimming removed 4 bases at V and 13 bases at J, with 19 bases between. The CDR3 is 13 residues long. CDR3 in amino acids: CASSPRGAGVATF. The CDR3 DNA is TGTGCCAGCAGCCCCAGAGGGGCGGGGGTAGCCACCTTC.

The chain is built from TRBV19 and TRBJ1-5, with 10 positions matching TRBD1. This CDR3 spans 17 amino acids. The J segment lost 2 bases and the V segment lost 8 bases, leaving 12 bases of the junction unmatched. CDR1 is LNHDA and CDR2 is SQIVND in the germline V gene (reference sequence). For the CDR3, the DNA is TGTGCCAGTCGTCCCGGGACAGGGGCCCTAGGCAATCAGCCCCAGCATTTT. Translation gives CASRPGTGALGNQPQHF.

The gene calls are TRBV21-1 and TRBJ2-2; TRBD1, as called in the table, went unchecked against the DNA. TRBV21-1 is deemed a pseudogene. This CDR3 region has 15 residues. In nucleotides, the CDR3 is TGTGCCAGCAGCATTCGGGACATCCGAACCGGGGAGCTGTTTTTT. Translated: CASSIRDIRTGELFF.

The chain combines TRBV10-3 with TRBJ1-1; perhaps TRBD1 as D (6 bases). This CDR3 contains 14 residues. V was pared by 9 bases and J by 5 bases, with 19 bases between. Germline values: CDR1 ENHRY, CDR2 SYGVKD. CDR3 region: CAISMTGVRTEAFF. In DNA, the CDR3 is TGTGCCATTAGCATGACAGGCGTGAGGACTGAAGCTTTCTTT.